A selection of T cell receptor beta chains follows, all from one sample in a study of graft-versus-host responses after intestinal transplantation. Sequencing used immunoSEQ multiplex PCR; TCRdb keeps in-frame clones, though not all of them. The sample yields approximately 90,000 clones, approximately 90% seen once. Antigens for these TCRs are unknown. The sample here was unstimulated CD8+ T cells sorted from spleen or lymph node cells, taken before transplant. The receptors derive from a human donor who was the organ donor for an intestinal transplant. The CDR3 runs from the conserved cysteine through the conserved F or W. Fields, in order: CDR3 length, J gene, V gene, D gene, clone size, CDR3 DNA, CDR3 protein. A D gene is named only where the DNA matches it firmly. Clone size is given for some rows only: seen once, a few or many times, or a class if the clone is expanded.

cdr3_length: 14
j_call: TRBJ1-2
v_call: TRBV28
d_call: .
clone_size: .
cdr3_nt: TGTGCCAGCAGTTTATGGGAGGCAAACTATGGCTACACCTTC
cdr3_aa: CASSLWEANYGYTF

cdr3_length: 15
j_call: TRBJ2-7
v_call: TRBV4-2
d_call: .
clone_size: .
cdr3_nt: TGTGCCAGCAGCCAAGGGGGCTCTAACTCCTACGAGCAGTACTTC
cdr3_aa: CASSQGGSNSYEQYF

cdr3_length: 12
j_call: TRBJ1-6
v_call: TRBV2
d_call: .
clone_size: .
cdr3_nt: TGTGCCATCACAGGGAAAGATTCACCCCTCCACTTT
cdr3_aa: CAITGKDSPLHF

cdr3_length: 14
j_call: TRBJ2-7
v_call: TRBV30
d_call: TRBD1
clone_size: .
cdr3_nt: TGTGCCTGGAGTGGACAGGGGGTAGGCAACGAGCAGTACTTC
cdr3_aa: CAWSGQGVGNEQYF

cdr3_length: 16
j_call: TRBJ2-2
v_call: TRBV5-1
d_call: TRBD2
clone_size: .
cdr3_nt: TGCGCCAGCAGCTCAATTCTAGCGGGGGGGCCCGGGGAGCTGTTTTTT
cdr3_aa: CASSSILAGGPGELFF

cdr3_length: 14
j_call: TRBJ2-7
v_call: TRBV19
d_call: TRBD1
clone_size: .
cdr3_nt: TGTGCCAGTAGTCCAGGACAGGGTCTCGGCGAGCAGTACTTC
cdr3_aa: CASSPGQGLGEQYF

cdr3_length: 15
j_call: TRBJ2-4
v_call: TRBV5-1
d_call: .
clone_size: .
cdr3_nt: TGCGCCAGCAGCTTGAAGGGGCTAGCCAAAAACATTCAGTACTTC
cdr3_aa: CASSLKGLAKNIQYF

cdr3_length: 12
j_call: TRBJ1-1
v_call: TRBV6-5
d_call: TRBD1
clone_size: .
cdr3_nt: TGTGCCAGCAGGGCAGGGGGCACTGAAGCTTTCTTT
cdr3_aa: CASRAGGTEAFF

cdr3_length: 15
j_call: TRBJ2-7
v_call: TRBV9
d_call: TRBD1
clone_size: once
cdr3_nt: TGTGCCAGCAGCGTGGGGGACAGCCTTTTTTTCGAGCAGTACTTC
cdr3_aa: CASSVGDSLFFEQYF

cdr3_length: 15
j_call: TRBJ1-6
v_call: TRBV4-2
d_call: .
clone_size: .
cdr3_nt: TGTGCCAGCAGCCAAAATAAGCCGGGAAATTCACCCCTCCACTTT
cdr3_aa: CASSQNKPGNSPLHF

cdr3_length: 18
j_call: TRBJ2-2
v_call: TRBV19
d_call: TRBD2
clone_size: .
cdr3_nt: TGTGCCAGTAGTCTTCGACTAGCGGGGGGTGGGAACACCGGGGAGCTGTTTTTT
cdr3_aa: CASSLRLAGGGNTGELFF

cdr3_length: 13
j_call: TRBJ2-1
v_call: TRBV19
d_call: TRBD2
clone_size: .
cdr3_nt: TGTGCCAGTAGTATGGGGGGGGTCAATGAGCAGTTCTTC
cdr3_aa: CASSMGGVNEQFF

cdr3_length: 17
j_call: TRBJ2-7
v_call: TRBV9
d_call: TRBD2
clone_size: .
cdr3_nt: TGTGCCAGCAGTAAGGCTAGCGGGGGGGCGGGGTCCTACGAGCAGTACTTC
cdr3_aa: CASSKASGGAGSYEQYF

cdr3_length: 17
j_call: TRBJ1-5
v_call: TRBV5-6
d_call: .
clone_size: .
cdr3_nt: TGTGCCAGCAGCTCCATCGGGGGACTATATAGCAATCAGCCCCAGCATTTT
cdr3_aa: CASSSIGGLYSNQPQHF

cdr3_length: 15
j_call: TRBJ2-5
v_call: TRBV6-4
d_call: TRBD2
clone_size: .
cdr3_nt: TGTGCCAGCAGTGATCTAGCGGGGGGGCAAGAGACCCAGTACTTC
cdr3_aa: CASSDLAGGQETQYF

cdr3_length: 16
j_call: TRBJ2-1
v_call: TRBV7-8
d_call: .
clone_size: .
cdr3_nt: TGTGCCAGCAGCATAGAAGGGGGACCCTCCTACAATGAGCAGTTCTTC
cdr3_aa: CASSIEGGPSYNEQFF

cdr3_length: 14
j_call: TRBJ2-7
v_call: TRBV5-1
d_call: TRBD1
clone_size: .
cdr3_nt: TGCGCCAGCAGCTACGGACAGGGGGCCTACGAGCAGTACTTC
cdr3_aa: CASSYGQGAYEQYF

cdr3_length: 11
j_call: TRBJ2-4
v_call: TRBV27
d_call: TRBD2
clone_size: .
cdr3_nt: TGTGCCAGCACCTGGGGGGGGACTCAGTACTTC
cdr3_aa: CASTWGGTQYF

cdr3_length: 16
j_call: TRBJ1-6
v_call: TRBV2
d_call: TRBD1
clone_size: .
cdr3_nt: TGTGCCAGCAGTGATTTATCGACAGGGGCTAATTCACCCCTCCACTTT
cdr3_aa: CASSDLSTGANSPLHF

cdr3_length: 12
j_call: TRBJ1-1
v_call: TRBV5-4
d_call: TRBD1
clone_size: .
cdr3_nt: TGTGCCAGCAGTACAGGGGCCACTGAAGCTTTCTTT
cdr3_aa: CASSTGATEAFF

cdr3_length: 14
j_call: TRBJ1-6
v_call: TRBV5-4
d_call: .
clone_size: .
cdr3_nt: TGTGCCAGCAGCTATACTACAGGGAATTCACCCCTCCACTTT
cdr3_aa: CASSYTTGNSPLHF

cdr3_length: 14
j_call: TRBJ1-6
v_call: TRBV28
d_call: TRBD1
clone_size: .
cdr3_nt: TGTGCCAGCAGTTTGACAGGGGATAATTCACCCCTCCACTTT
cdr3_aa: CASSLTGDNSPLHF

cdr3_length: 13
j_call: TRBJ2-3
v_call: TRBV7-5
d_call: .
clone_size: .
cdr3_nt: TGTGGAAGGGAGGACCCGAGCACAGATACGCAGTATTTT
cdr3_aa: CGREDPSTDTQYF

cdr3_length: 16
j_call: TRBJ2-1
v_call: TRBV9
d_call: TRBD2
clone_size: .
cdr3_nt: TGTGCCAGCAGCTCCCGACTAGCGGGGGGGAACAATGAGCAGTTCTTC
cdr3_aa: CASSSRLAGGNNEQFF

cdr3_length: 14
j_call: TRBJ2-7
v_call: TRBV6-9
d_call: TRBD2
clone_size: .
cdr3_nt: TGTGCCAGCAGGCAACCTAGCGGGGGGTACGAGCAGTACTTC
cdr3_aa: CASRQPSGGYEQYF

cdr3_length: 17
j_call: TRBJ2-5
v_call: TRBV4-2
d_call: .
clone_size: .
cdr3_nt: TGTGCCAGCAGCCAAGATCCTAAGGGGGGGGCCCAGGAGACCCAGTACTTC
cdr3_aa: CASSQDPKGGAQETQYF

cdr3_length: 14
j_call: TRBJ2-7
v_call: TRBV27
d_call: .
clone_size: .
cdr3_nt: TGTGCCAGCAGTAACCAAGAGACAGGTGACGAGCAGTACTTC
cdr3_aa: CASSNQETGDEQYF

cdr3_length: 16
j_call: TRBJ2-3
v_call: TRBV9
d_call: TRBD2
clone_size: .
cdr3_nt: TGTGCCAGCAGCACCCTGACTAGCAAGCGCACAGATACGCAGTATTTT
cdr3_aa: CASSTLTSKRTDTQYF

cdr3_length: 14
j_call: TRBJ1-6
v_call: TRBV27
d_call: .
clone_size: once
cdr3_nt: TGTGCCAGCAGTCCTCAGGGTGTAGTCTCACCCCTCCACTTT
cdr3_aa: CASSPQGVVSPLHF

cdr3_length: 18
j_call: TRBJ2-7
v_call: TRBV6-1
d_call: .
clone_size: .
cdr3_nt: TGTGCCAGCAGTGGACCCGGTTGGAGGGACCGGGGCTACGTGGAGCAGTACTTC
cdr3_aa: CASSGPGWRDRGYVEQYF

cdr3_length: 15
j_call: TRBJ2-5
v_call: TRBV2
d_call: .
clone_size: .
cdr3_nt: TGTGCCAGCAGTGGGCCCTACACAGGCCAAGAGACCCAGTACTTC
cdr3_aa: CASSGPYTGQETQYF

cdr3_length: 16
j_call: TRBJ2-5
v_call: TRBV28
d_call: .
clone_size: once
cdr3_nt: TGTGCCAGCAGTTTGGGTTACAGGGAAATCCAAGAGACCCAGTACTTC
cdr3_aa: CASSLGYREIQETQYF

cdr3_length: 16
j_call: TRBJ2-1
v_call: TRBV7-2
d_call: .
clone_size: .
cdr3_nt: TGTGCCAGCAGCTTAGTTCGTTTCGGACACTACAATGAGCAGTTCTTC
cdr3_aa: CASSLVRFGHYNEQFF

cdr3_length: 14
j_call: TRBJ2-7
v_call: TRBV30
d_call: .
clone_size: .
cdr3_nt: TGTGCCGCTGAGGGGGAAGAAGTCTCCTACGAGCAGTACTTC
cdr3_aa: CAAEGEEVSYEQYF

cdr3_length: 16
j_call: TRBJ2-7
v_call: TRBV7-8
d_call: .
clone_size: .
cdr3_nt: TGTGCCAGCAGCTTAGGGCCCCGGACTGAGCCCTACGAGCAGTACTTC
cdr3_aa: CASSLGPRTEPYEQYF

cdr3_length: 13
j_call: TRBJ1-5
v_call: TRBV27
d_call: .
clone_size: once
cdr3_nt: TGTGCCAGCAGACTTAGCTCCAATCAGCCCCAGCATTTT
cdr3_aa: CASRLSSNQPQHF

cdr3_length: 17
j_call: TRBJ2-2
v_call: TRBV9
d_call: TRBD2
clone_size: .
cdr3_nt: TGTGCCAGCAGCGTAGCACTAGCGGGGGGCAATGGCGGGGAGCTGTTTTTT
cdr3_aa: CASSVALAGGNGGELFF

cdr3_length: 17
j_call: TRBJ2-3
v_call: TRBV7-6
d_call: TRBD2
clone_size: .
cdr3_nt: TGTGCCAGCAGCTTAGAGGCTAGCGGGGCCACGAGAGATACGCAGTATTTT
cdr3_aa: CASSLEASGATRDTQYF

cdr3_length: 14
j_call: TRBJ2-1
v_call: TRBV2
d_call: TRBD1
clone_size: .
cdr3_nt: TGTGCCATTCCTTCGGGACAGGTAATCAATGAGCAGTTCTTC
cdr3_aa: CAIPSGQVINEQFF

cdr3_length: 13
j_call: TRBJ1-1
v_call: TRBV5-4
d_call: TRBD1
clone_size: .
cdr3_nt: TGTGCCAGCAGCACCACAGGGGACACTGAAGCTTTCTTT
cdr3_aa: CASSTTGDTEAFF

cdr3_length: 14
j_call: TRBJ1-1
v_call: TRBV7-9
d_call: TRBD1
clone_size: .
cdr3_nt: TGTGCCAGCAGCCCTAAGACAGGGGGCACTGAAGCTTTCTTT
cdr3_aa: CASSPKTGGTEAFF

cdr3_length: 14
j_call: TRBJ1-5
v_call: TRBV10-3
d_call: TRBD1
clone_size: once
cdr3_nt: TGTGCCATCAGGAAGACAGGGGGCAATCAGCCCCAGCATTTT
cdr3_aa: CAIRKTGGNQPQHF